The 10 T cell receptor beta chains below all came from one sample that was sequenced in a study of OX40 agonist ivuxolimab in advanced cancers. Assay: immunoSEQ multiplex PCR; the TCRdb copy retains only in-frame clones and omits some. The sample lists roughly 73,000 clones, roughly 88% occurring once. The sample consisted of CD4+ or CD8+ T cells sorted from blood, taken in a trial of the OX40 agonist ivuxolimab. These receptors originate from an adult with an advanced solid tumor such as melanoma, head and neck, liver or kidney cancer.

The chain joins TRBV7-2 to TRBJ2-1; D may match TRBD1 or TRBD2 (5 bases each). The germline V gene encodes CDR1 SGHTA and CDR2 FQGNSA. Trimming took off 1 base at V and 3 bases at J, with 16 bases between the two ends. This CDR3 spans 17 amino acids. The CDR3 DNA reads TGTGCCAGCAGCTTAGTAGCCGGGACGGGCGGCTACAATGAGCAGTTCTTC. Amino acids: CASSLVAGTGGYNEQFF.

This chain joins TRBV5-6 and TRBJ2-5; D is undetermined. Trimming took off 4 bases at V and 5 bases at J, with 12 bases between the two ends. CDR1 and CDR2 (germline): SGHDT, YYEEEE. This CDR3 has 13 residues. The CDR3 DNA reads TGTGCCAGCAGCCCCCGGTTTGGGGAGACCCAGTACTTC. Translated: CASSPRFGETQYF.

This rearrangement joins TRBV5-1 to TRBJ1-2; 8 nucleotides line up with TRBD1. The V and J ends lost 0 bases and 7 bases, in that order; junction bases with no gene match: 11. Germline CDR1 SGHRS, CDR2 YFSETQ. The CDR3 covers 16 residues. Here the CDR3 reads CASSLESGGLGGGYTF. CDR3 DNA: TGCGCCAGCAGCTTGGAGTCAGGGGGCTTAGGTGGTGGCTACACCTTC.

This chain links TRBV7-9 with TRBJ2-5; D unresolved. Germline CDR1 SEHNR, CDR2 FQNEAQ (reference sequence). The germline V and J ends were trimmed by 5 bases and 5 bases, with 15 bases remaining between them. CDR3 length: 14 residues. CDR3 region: CASSPESRRETQYF. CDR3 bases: TGTGCCAGCAGCCCTGAGTCCCGGCGGGAGACCCAGTACTTC.

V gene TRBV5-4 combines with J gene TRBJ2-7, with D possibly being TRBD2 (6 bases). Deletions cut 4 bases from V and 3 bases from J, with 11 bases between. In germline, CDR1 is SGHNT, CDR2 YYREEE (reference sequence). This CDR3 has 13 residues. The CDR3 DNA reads TGTGCCAGCAGCCGCGCGACTAGCTACGAGCAGTACTTC. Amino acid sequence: CASSRATSYEQYF.

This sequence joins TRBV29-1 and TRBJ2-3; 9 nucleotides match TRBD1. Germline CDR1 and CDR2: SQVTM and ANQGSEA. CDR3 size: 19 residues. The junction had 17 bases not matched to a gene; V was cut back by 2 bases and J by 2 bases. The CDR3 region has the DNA TGCAGCGTTGAATACCGTCCTCCGGGACAGGGTGGAATCACAGATACGCAGTATTTT. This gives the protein CSVEYRPPGQGGITDTQYF.

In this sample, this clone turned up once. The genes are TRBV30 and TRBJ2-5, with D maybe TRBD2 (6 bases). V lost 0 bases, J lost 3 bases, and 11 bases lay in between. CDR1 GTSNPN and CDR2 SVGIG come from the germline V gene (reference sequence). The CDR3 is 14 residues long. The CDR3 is CAWSVRGIEETQYF. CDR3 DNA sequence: TGTGCCTGGAGTGTACGGGGGATCGAAGAGACCCAGTACTTC.

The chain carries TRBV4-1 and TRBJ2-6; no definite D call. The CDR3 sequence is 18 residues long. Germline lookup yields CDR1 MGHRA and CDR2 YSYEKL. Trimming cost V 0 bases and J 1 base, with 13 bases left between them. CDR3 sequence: CASSQDSSRVSGANVLTF. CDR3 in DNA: TGCGCCAGCAGCCAAGATTCGAGTCGCGTATCTGGGGCCAACGTCCTGACTTTC.

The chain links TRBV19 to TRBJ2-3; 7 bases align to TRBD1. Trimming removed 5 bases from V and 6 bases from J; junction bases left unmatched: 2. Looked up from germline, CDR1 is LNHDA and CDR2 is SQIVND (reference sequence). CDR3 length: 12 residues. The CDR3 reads CASSATGDTQYF. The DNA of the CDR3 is TGTGCCAGTAGTGCGACAGGGGATACGCAGTATTTT. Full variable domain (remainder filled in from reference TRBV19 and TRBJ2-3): DGGITQSPKYLFRKEGQNVTLSCEQNLNHDAMYWYRQDPGQGLRLIYYSQIVNDFQKGDIAEGYSVSREKKESFPLTVTSAQKNPTAFYLCASSATGDTQYFGPGTRLTVL.

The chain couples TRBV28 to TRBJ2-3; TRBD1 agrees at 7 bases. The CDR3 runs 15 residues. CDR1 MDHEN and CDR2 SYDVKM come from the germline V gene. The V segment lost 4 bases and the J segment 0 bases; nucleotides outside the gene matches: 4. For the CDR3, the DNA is TGTGCCAGCAGTTCGACAGGGTTGAGCACAGATACGCAGTATTTT. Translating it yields CASSSTGLSTDTQYF.